The sequence of this TCR beta chain was determined in a study of control samples from healthy donors and cancer patients. TCRdb's copy holds only in-frame clones and misses some; the assay was immunoSEQ multiplex PCR. The data hold about 120,000 clones, with about 88% observed a single time. The CDR3 spans 14 residues. In germline, CDR1 is LGHNA, CDR2 YNFKEQ. V lost 0 bases, J lost 0 bases, and 3 bases lay in between. Sequenced material: blood. The rearrangement joins TRBV4-2 to TRBJ1-3; D not certain. This receptor was obtained from a woman aged 70-85 years in good health. The CDR3 sequence is CASSQEYSGNTIYF. CDR3 sequence (DNA): TGTGCCAGCAGCCAAGAGTACTCTGGAAACACCATATATTTT.